This T cell receptor (beta chain) was captured in a study of beta chain features in type 1 diabetes. About the research overall: Across the samples, over 85 million sorted cells were examined in total.

Expressed TCRB transcripts were sequenced after all isolated RNA was converted to cDNA. Clones were sequenced by immunoSEQ multiplex PCR, and TCRdb holds only the in-frame ones, with some missing. The sample consists of under 300,000 clones, roughly 30% of them appearing once. A CD45RO/CCR7/CD25/CD127/CD95/CD27 panel sorted naive, central memory, regulatory and stem cell-like memory CD4+ cells. Trimming pared 3 bases from V and 5 bases from J, leaving 5 bases between. Germline V gene lookup returns CDR1 DFQATT and CDR2 SNEGSKA (reference sequence). CDR3 size: 11 residues. The TCR sequence derives from a man aged 25 to 40 in good health. Material: central memory CD4+ T cells from blood. The chain couples TRBV20-1 to TRBJ2-1, with no clear D. CDR3 amino acids: CSASHHNEQFF. As DNA, the CDR3 is TGCAGTGCTAGCCACCACAATGAGCAGTTCTTC.